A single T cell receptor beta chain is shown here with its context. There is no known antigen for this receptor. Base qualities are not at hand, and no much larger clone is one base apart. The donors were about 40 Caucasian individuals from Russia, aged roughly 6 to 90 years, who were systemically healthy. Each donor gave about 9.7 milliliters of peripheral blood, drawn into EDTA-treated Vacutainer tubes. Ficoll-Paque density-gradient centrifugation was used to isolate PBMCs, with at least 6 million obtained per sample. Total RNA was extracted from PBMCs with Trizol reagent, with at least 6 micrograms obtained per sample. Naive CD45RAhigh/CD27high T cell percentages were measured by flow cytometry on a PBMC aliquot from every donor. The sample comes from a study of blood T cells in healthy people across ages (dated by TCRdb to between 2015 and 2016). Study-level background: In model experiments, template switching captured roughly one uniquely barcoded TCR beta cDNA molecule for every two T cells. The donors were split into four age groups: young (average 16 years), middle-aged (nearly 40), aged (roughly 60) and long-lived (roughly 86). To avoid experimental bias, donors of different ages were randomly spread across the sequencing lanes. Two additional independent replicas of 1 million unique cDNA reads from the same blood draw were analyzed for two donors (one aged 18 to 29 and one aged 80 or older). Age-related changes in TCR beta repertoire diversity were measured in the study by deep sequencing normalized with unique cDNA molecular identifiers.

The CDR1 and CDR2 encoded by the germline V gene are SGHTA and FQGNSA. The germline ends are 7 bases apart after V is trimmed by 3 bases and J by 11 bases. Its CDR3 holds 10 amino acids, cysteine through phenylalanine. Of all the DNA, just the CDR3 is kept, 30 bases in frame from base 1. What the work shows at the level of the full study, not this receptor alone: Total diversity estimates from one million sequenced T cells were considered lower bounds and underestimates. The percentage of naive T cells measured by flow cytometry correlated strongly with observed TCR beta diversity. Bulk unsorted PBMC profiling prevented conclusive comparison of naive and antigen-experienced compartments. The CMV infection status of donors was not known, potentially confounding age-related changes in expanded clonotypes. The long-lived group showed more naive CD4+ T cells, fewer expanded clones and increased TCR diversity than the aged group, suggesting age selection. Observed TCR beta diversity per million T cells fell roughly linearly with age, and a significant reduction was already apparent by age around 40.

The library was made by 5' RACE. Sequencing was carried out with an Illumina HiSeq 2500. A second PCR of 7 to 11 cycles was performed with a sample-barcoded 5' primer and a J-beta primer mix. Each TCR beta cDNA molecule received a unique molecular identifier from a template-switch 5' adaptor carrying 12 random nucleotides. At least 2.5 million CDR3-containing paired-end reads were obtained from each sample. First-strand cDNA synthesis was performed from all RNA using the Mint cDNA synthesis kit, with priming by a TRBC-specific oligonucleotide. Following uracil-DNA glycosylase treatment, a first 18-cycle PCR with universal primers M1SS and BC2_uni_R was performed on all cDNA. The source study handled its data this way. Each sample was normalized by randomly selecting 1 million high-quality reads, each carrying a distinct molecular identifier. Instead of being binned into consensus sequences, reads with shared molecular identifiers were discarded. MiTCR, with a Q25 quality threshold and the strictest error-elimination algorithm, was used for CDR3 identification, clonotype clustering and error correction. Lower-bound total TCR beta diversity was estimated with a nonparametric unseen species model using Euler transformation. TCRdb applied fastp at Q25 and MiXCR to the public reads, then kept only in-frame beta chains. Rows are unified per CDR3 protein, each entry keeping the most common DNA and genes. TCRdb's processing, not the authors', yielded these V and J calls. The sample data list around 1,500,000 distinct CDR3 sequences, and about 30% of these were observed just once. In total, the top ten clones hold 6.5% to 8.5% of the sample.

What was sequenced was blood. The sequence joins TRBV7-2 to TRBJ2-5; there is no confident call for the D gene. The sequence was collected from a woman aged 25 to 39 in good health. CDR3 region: CASSFDVQYF. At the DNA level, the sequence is TGTGCCAGCAGCTTCGACGTGCAGTACTTC.